Listed here are 30 T cell receptor beta chains from one sample, sequenced in a study of blood T cell repertoires in COVID-19. Using immunoSEQ multiplex PCR, the repertoire was profiled, and TCRdb retains in-frame clones only, with some absent. The sample has roughly 100,000 clones, 89% seen once; the top ten hold 15% to 20%. The sequenced sample was peripheral blood. These receptor sequences come from a woman older than 75 in a cohort sampled during active COVID-19.

This sequence joins TRBV20-1 and TRBJ1-2; no clear D gene. V was shortened by 3 bases and J by 5 bases, with 16 bases between the two germline ends. The V gene's germline CDR1 is DFQATT and CDR2 SNEGSKA (reference sequence). CDR3 size: 14 residues. CDR3 nucleotides: TGCAGTGCTAGTTTGCCGGGGAAAGGATATGGCTACACCTTC. Amino acids: CSASLPGKGYGYTF.

The V call is TRBV6-1, the J call TRBJ1-4; no reliable D call. V dropped 3 bases and J dropped 8 bases, with 13 bases sitting between them. The CDR3 is made up of 14 amino acids. Germline assignment: CDR1 MNHNS and CDR2 SASEGT. The CDR3 region has the DNA TGTGCCAGCAGTGAGACCACTTCGAGGGAAAAACTGTTTTTT. Its protein is CASSETTSREKLFF.

This chain connects TRBV19 to TRBJ2-7; D remains ambiguous. The V and J ends lost 5 bases and 0 bases respectively, with 11 bases between them. The CDR3 totals 14 residues. Per germline, CDR1 LNHDA and CDR2 SQIVND (reference sequence). CDR3 residues: CASSVQVTSYEQYF. CDR3 nucleotide sequence: TGTGCCAGTAGTGTCCAGGTAACCTCCTACGAGCAGTACTTC. Drawing the rest from reference TRBV19 and TRBJ2-7, the complete variable domain is DGGITQSPKYLFRKEGQNVTLSCEQNLNHDAMYWYRQDPGQGLRLIYYSQIVNDFQKGDIAEGYSVSREKKESFPLTVTSAQKNPTAFYLCASSVQVTSYEQYFGPGTRLTVT.

V gene TRBV10-3 combines with J gene TRBJ2-2; 8 nucleotides agree with TRBD1. The length of the CDR3 is 18 residues. The V gene end was trimmed by 6 bases and the J gene end by 0 bases; junction bases not matched to a gene: 12. The germline V gene encodes CDR1 ENHRY and CDR2 SYGVKD. CDR3 loop: CAIRESPGTGTNTGELFF. The CDR3 bases are TGTGCCATCAGGGAAAGCCCCGGGACAGGAACGAACACCGGGGAGCTGTTTTTT.

A word on this clone: One end of the junction does not line up with germline, which may come from a read error. This CDR3 is CATRRDANTQYF. CDR3 bases: TGTGCCACCAGAAGAGATGCTAATACGCAGTATTTT. This chain links TRBV15 with TRBJ2-3; D not certain. The CDR3 extends over 12 amino acids. The V gene's germline CDR1 is LNHNV and CDR2 YYDKDF (reference sequence).

This clone has a single count. V gene TRBV19 combines with J gene TRBJ2-5; 8 nucleotides align to TRBD2. Germline lookup yields CDR1 LNHDA and CDR2 SQIVND (reference sequence). Losses at the gene ends were 5 bases for V and 0 bases for J; bases not matched to a gene: 23. This CDR3 has 21 amino acids. The CDR3 here is CASSSKIWTNPGGMYQETQYF. In nucleotides, the CDR3 is TGTGCCAGTAGTTCCAAAATCTGGACTAATCCGGGAGGGATGTACCAAGAGACCCAGTACTTC.

This chain uses TRBV18 with TRBJ2-7; D uncertain. The germline V and J ends were trimmed by 4 bases and 4 bases, with 5 bases remaining between them. Germline V gene lookup returns CDR1 KGHSH and CDR2 LQKENI. The CDR3 spans 11 residues. The CDR3: CASSQEYEQYF. As DNA, the CDR3 is TGTGCCAGCTCACAGGAGTACGAGCAGTACTTC.

Only one count was recorded for this clone. V is TRBV7-9 and J is TRBJ1-5; the D is unclear. CDR3 size: 12 residues. V lost 4 bases, J lost 6 bases, and 7 bases lay in between. Germline V gives CDR1 SEHNR, CDR2 FQNEAQ (reference sequence). The chain's CDR3 is CASSYDIQPQHF. The CDR3 DNA is TGTGCCAGCAGCTACGACATTCAGCCCCAGCATTTT.

The chain couples TRBV5-1 to TRBJ1-5; D is ambiguous. The germline gives CDR1 SGHRS, CDR2 YFSETQ. Trimming stripped 0 bases from V and 0 bases from J, with 4 bases between. CDR3 length: 14 residues. The CDR3 sequence is CASSLDSSNQPQHF. In nucleotides, the CDR3 is TGCGCCAGCAGCTTGGACAGTAGCAATCAGCCCCAGCATTTT.

V usage is TRBV5-4 and J usage is TRBJ2-7; 7 nucleotides match TRBD1. The CDR3 totals 13 residues. V gave up 4 bases and J gave up 1 base; unmatched junction bases: 2. Germline CDR1 reads SGHNT; CDR2 reads YYREEE (reference sequence). CDR3 DNA sequence: TGTGCCAGCAGCCGCAGGGGGTCCTACGAGCAGTACTTC. It translates to CASSRRGSYEQYF.

The chain joins TRBV28 to TRBJ1-1; no reliable D call. The CDR3 totals 13 residues. Germline V gene lookup returns CDR1 MDHEN and CDR2 SYDVKM. V dropped 4 bases and J dropped 0 bases, with 6 bases sitting between them. The chain's CDR3 is CASSSTLNTEAFF. CDR3 nucleotides: TGTGCCAGCAGTTCGACACTGAACACTGAAGCTTTCTTT. Drawing the rest from reference TRBV28 and TRBJ1-1, the complete variable domain is DVKVTQSSRYLVKRTGEKVFLECVQDMDHENMFWYRQDPGLGLRLIYFSYDVKMKEKGDIPEGYSVSREKKERFSLILESASTNQTSMYLCASSSTLNTEAFFGQGTRLTVV.

This chain joins TRBV19 and TRBJ1-1, with a tentative D call TRBD1 (5 bases). Trimming pared 3 bases from V and 6 bases from J, leaving 14 bases between. The CDR3 runs to 14 residues. Germline-derived CDR1 and CDR2 are LNHDA and SQIVND (reference sequence). The CDR3 loop is CASSMEGIGSEAFF. The CDR3 nucleotides are TGTGCCAGTAGTATGGAGGGGATTGGCTCTGAAGCTTTCTTT.

The chain joins TRBV4-1 to TRBJ2-3, with 8 bases lining up with TRBD2. V lost 0 bases and J lost 14; bases outside the gene matches: 13. The CDR3 has 15 amino acids. CDR1 and CDR2 (germline): MGHRA, YSYEKL. The CDR3 nucleotides read TGCGCCAGCAGCCAAGACCCGCGGGGGGAGCCCCGAGGGTATTTT. Translated: CASSQDPRGEPRGYF.

The table lists this clone with a count of one. V usage is TRBV27 and J usage is TRBJ1-5, with D unclear. V lost 2 bases and J lost 0, with 8 bases in between. Germline CDR1 is MNHEY and CDR2 is SMNVEV (reference sequence). The CDR3 has 15 residues. CDR3 sequence: CASSLGGDSNQPQHF. The CDR3 nucleotides read TGTGCCAGCAGTTTAGGAGGAGATAGCAATCAGCCCCAGCATTTT.

V is TRBV27 and J is TRBJ1-2, with D tentatively TRBD1 (5 bases). V shed 1 base and J shed 7 bases, with 16 bases lying between them. This CDR3 is 15 amino acids long. Germline assignment: CDR1 MNHEY and CDR2 SMNVEV (reference sequence). The CDR3 here is CASSLYPDSPGGYTF. As DNA, the CDR3 is TGTGCCAGCAGTTTATACCCTGACAGCCCGGGTGGCTACACCTTC.

This clone came up once. This rearrangement joins TRBV11-2 to TRBJ2-1; TRBD2 agrees at 7 bases. CDR3 length equals 16 residues. The V gene end was trimmed by 6 bases and the J gene end by 2 bases; junction bases not matched to a gene: 10. Germline lookup yields CDR1 SGHAT and CDR2 FQNNGV. The chain's CDR3 is CASSSFGRGAYNEQFF. In nucleotides, the CDR3 is TGTGCCAGCAGTTCTTTTGGGAGGGGCGCCTACAATGAGCAGTTCTTC. The entire variable domain, with the rest obtained from reference TRBV11-2 and TRBJ2-1, is as follows: EAGVAQSPRYKIIEKRQSVAFWCNPISGHATLYWYQQILGQGPKLLIQFQNNGVVDDSQLPKDRFSAERLKGVDSTLKIQPAKLEDSAVYLCASSSFGRGAYNEQFFGPGTRLTVL.

This chain links TRBV15 with TRBJ2-7; no clear D. CDR1 and CDR2 from the germline V gene are LNHNV and YYDKDF (reference sequence). The CDR3 runs to 14 residues. Trimming took 5 bases from V and 6 from J, leaving 17 bases between them. This CDR3 reads CATSALSGQPEQYF. The CDR3 DNA is TGTGCCACCAGCGCATTGTCGGGTCAACCCGAGCAGTACTTC.

The chain links TRBV30 to TRBJ2-1; D is possibly TRBD2 (6 bases). From germline, CDR1 is GTSNPN and CDR2 SVGIG (reference sequence). The CDR3 length is 16 residues. V was clipped by 0 bases and J by 10 bases, with 22 bases between them. The DNA for the CDR3 is TGTGCCTGGAGTGTCCCCTTTCGACTAGGGTCCAGGGAGCAGTTCTTC. Translated: CAWSVPFRLGSREQFF.

CDR3 residues: CASSLASGNQPQHF. CDR3 in DNA: TGCGCCAGCAGCCTTGCCTCGGGGAATCAGCCCCAGCATTTT. The V call is TRBV5-1, the J call TRBJ1-5; D unresolved. This CDR3 is built from 14 residues. The V gene's germline CDR1 is SGHRS and CDR2 YFSETQ. Trimming shortened V by 4 bases and J by 4 bases, and 12 bases separated the two germline ends. The entire variable domain, with the rest obtained from reference TRBV5-1 and TRBJ1-5, is as follows: KAGVTQTPRYLIKTRGQQVTLSCSPISGHRSVSWYQQTPGQGLQFLFEYFSETQRNKGNFPGRFSGRQFSNSRSEMNVSTLELGDSALYLCASSLASGNQPQHFGDGTRLSIL.

This clone turned up a few times. CDR3 nucleotides: TGCGCCAGCAGCCACCCGACAGGGGCGATCCCCCAGCATTTT. Translating it yields CASSHPTGAIPQHF. J is TRBJ1-5 and V is TRBV4-1, with 8 bases aligning to TRBD1. J gave up 10 bases and V 3 bases, and 8 bases lay outside the gene matches. The CDR3 has 14 amino acids. Per germline, CDR1 MGHRA and CDR2 YSYEKL.

The chain uses TRBV6-6 and TRBJ2-7; D gene ambiguous. V lost 2 bases to trimming and J lost 4 bases, with 3 bases between them. The CDR3 consists of 11 residues. Per the germline V gene, CDR1 is MNHNY and CDR2 is SVGAGI (reference sequence). The CDR3 loop reads CASSYAYEQYF. CDR3 nucleotide sequence: TGTGCCAGCAGTTACGCGTACGAGCAGTACTTC.

The rearrangement uses TRBV5-1 and TRBJ1-4; D may be TRBD1 (5 bases). Germline V gene sequence: CDR1 SGHRS, CDR2 YFSETQ. The CDR3 runs to 20 residues. Deletions cut 4 bases from V and 6 bases from J, with 31 bases between. The CDR3 DNA follows: TGCGCCAGCAGCCAGAACCCGGGACCAGGCGGGAGCGATCGTGATGAAAAACTGTTTTTT. Its translation is CASSQNPGPGGSDRDEKLFF.

The chain has TRBV2 and TRBJ1-1; no definite D call. The CDR3 runs to 14 residues. Trimming pared 7 bases from V and 1 base from J, leaving 13 bases between. Germline CDR1 reads SNHLY; CDR2 reads FYNNEI. The CDR3 nucleotides are TGTGCCAGCACCGAAGACGGGAGGAACACTGAAGCTTTCTTT. Translation gives CASTEDGRNTEAFF.

Here the CDR3 reads CASRVTSGRSYEQYF. In nucleotides, the CDR3 is TGTGCCAGCAGGGTCACTAGCGGGAGGTCGTACGAGCAGTACTTC. This chain joins TRBV28 and TRBJ2-7, with 12 bases fitting TRBD2. The CDR3 extends over 15 amino acids. CDR1 is MDHEN, CDR2 SYDVKM, per germline. The V and J ends lost 6 bases and 4 bases, in that order; junction bases with no gene match: 7.

This chain joins TRBV5-1 and TRBJ2-2, with 8 bases aligning to TRBD2. Germline V gives CDR1 SGHRS, CDR2 YFSETQ. Germline trimming cut 5 bases from V and 0 bases from J; bases unmatched to any gene: 9. The CDR3 has 17 amino acids. The chain's CDR3 is CASRTSAGGANTGELFF. The DNA for the CDR3 is TGCGCCAGCAGGACATCGGCGGGGGGAGCGAACACCGGGGAGCTGTTTTTT.

The rearrangement joins TRBV7-8 to TRBJ1-5; TRBD1 matches 7 bases. V was clipped by 5 bases and J by 2 bases; unmatched bases: 6. Germline V lookup: CDR1 SGHVS, CDR2 FQNEAQ. The CDR3 extends over 15 amino acids. DNA for the CDR3: TGTGCCAGCAGCCGCAACAGGGGTGGCAATCAGCCCCAGCATTTT. It yields the protein CASSRNRGGNQPQHF.

This chain uses TRBV6-5 with TRBJ1-2, with D perhaps TRBD1 (5 bases). V dropped 0 bases and J dropped 7 bases, with 12 bases sitting between them. Looked up from germline, CDR1 is MNHEY and CDR2 is SVGAGI. CDR3 length: 14 residues. CDR3 bases: TGTGCCAGCAGTTACTCGGCAGGGAATAGTGGCTACACCTTC. Protein sequence: CASSYSAGNSGYTF.

The chain employs TRBV11-3 and TRBJ2-1; D gene ambiguous. The CDR3 sequence is 12 residues long. Trimming took 1 base from V and 10 from J, leaving 8 bases between them. CDR1 and CDR2 (germline): SGHNT, YENEEA. The CDR3: CASSLGLREQFF. Written as DNA, the CDR3 is TGTGCCAGCAGCTTAGGCTTGCGAGAGCAGTTCTTC.

CDR3 region: CASRTGAFYNEQFF. The CDR3 bases are TGTGCCAGCAGAACAGGGGCCTTCTACAATGAGCAGTTCTTC. The rearrangement uses TRBV6-5 and TRBJ2-1, with 7 bases fitting TRBD1. This CDR3 spans 14 amino acids. The germline V gene has CDR1 MNHEY and CDR2 SVGAGI. With V trimmed by 6 bases and J by 3 bases, 5 bases remained unmatched.

The chain employs TRBV5-1 and TRBJ2-2; TRBD1 agrees at 7 bases. The CDR3 loop spans 15 amino acids. V dropped 0 bases and J dropped 6; count of bases not matched to a gene: 5. The germline CDR1 and CDR2 sequences are SGHRS and YFSETQ. The CDR3 sequence is CASSLGGGASGELFF. CDR3 DNA sequence: TGCGCCAGCAGCTTGGGAGGGGGCGCATCCGGGGAGCTGTTTTTT.